The 11 T cell receptor beta chains below were found in one sample sequenced in a study of regulatory dendritic cells for organ transplantation. The assay was immunoSEQ multiplex PCR, and TCRdb's table has in-frame clones only and misses some. The repertoire holds roughly 35,000 clones, with approximately 88% as singletons. Sample: naive CD4+ T cells from blood. Specified subset: CD45RA+ naive T cells. The receptor source for this set is a human donor in good health.

V gene TRBV19 combines with J gene TRBJ2-1, with 10 bases that match TRBD2. This CDR3 contains 15 residues. CDR1 and CDR2 from the germline V gene are LNHDA and SQIVND (reference sequence). V shed 5 bases, J shed 0 bases, and the junction held 1 base outside the gene matches. This CDR3 reads CASSLAGGSYNEQFF. DNA for the CDR3: TGTGCCAGTAGTTTAGCGGGAGGCTCCTACAATGAGCAGTTCTTC.

The J gene is TRBJ2-7, the V gene TRBV9, with a tentative D call TRBD2 (5 bases). The CDR3 sequence is 12 residues long. Trimming took 1 base from V and 7 from J, leaving 9 bases between them. The germline V gene has CDR1 SGDLS and CDR2 YYNGEE. The CDR3 DNA reads TGTGCCAGCAGCGTACTAGCCGGGGAGCAGTACTTC. Its protein is CASSVLAGEQYF.

This clone was counted between two and nine times. The V gene is TRBV10-3, the J gene TRBJ2-7, with a weak D call TRBD1 (6 bases). Germline CDR1 reads ENHRY; CDR2 reads SYGVKD. V lost 2 bases, J lost 2 bases, and 10 bases lay in between. This CDR3 is built from 14 residues. CDR3 region: CAISETGIPYEQYF. The DNA of the CDR3 is TGTGCCATCAGTGAGACAGGGATCCCCTACGAGCAGTACTTC.

V and J are TRBV4-3 and TRBJ1-1, with 8 bases that match TRBD1. V gave up 3 bases and J gave up 7 bases; unmatched junction bases: 13. CDR1 LGHNA and CDR2 YSLEER come from the germline V gene. The CDR3 is made up of 16 amino acids. CDR3 amino acids: CASSHLTGGVLDEAFF. DNA for the CDR3: TGCGCCAGCAGCCATTTAACAGGGGGGGTTCTCGATGAAGCTTTCTTT.

The rearrangement links TRBV4-3 to TRBJ1-1; 8 bases fit TRBD1. V gave up 3 bases and J gave up 5 bases; unmatched junction bases: 8. CDR3 length: 15 residues. The germline V gene encodes CDR1 LGHNA and CDR2 YSLEER. CDR3 DNA: TGCGCCAGCAGCCACCCAGGACAGGGTAGGACTGAAGCTTTCTTT. Translated, it gives CASSHPGQGRTEAFF.

The chain is built from TRBV6-6 and TRBJ1-6, with TRBD1 matching over 9 bases. CDR3 length: 15 residues. The J segment lost 3 bases and the V segment lost 6 bases, leaving 3 bases of the junction unmatched. Germline V CDR1 and CDR2: MNHNY, SVGAGI (reference sequence). The CDR3 bases are TGTGCCAGCAGCGGACAGGGGAGCTATAATTCACCCCTCCACTTT. Amino acid sequence: CASSGQGSYNSPLHF.

V gene TRBV4-3 combines with J gene TRBJ2-2; D call uncertain. In germline, CDR1 is LGHNA, CDR2 YSLEER. This CDR3 comprises 18 residues. Trimming took off 1 base at V and 6 bases at J, with 21 bases between the two ends. CDR3 sequence (DNA): TGCGCCAGCAGCCAAGTTCGGGCAAGGGCAGGTGGCCCCGGGGAGCTGTTTTTT. It yields the protein CASSQVRARAGGPGELFF.

This clone was observed a handful of times. This sequence joins TRBV25-1 and TRBJ1-1; no clear D gene. CDR1 is MGHDK, CDR2 SYGVNS, per germline. This CDR3 has 11 residues. V gave up 6 bases and J gave up 7 bases, with 9 bases separating them. The CDR3 DNA reads TGTGCCAGCAGCCCCGGAGATGAAGCTTTCTTT. This encodes CASSPGDEAFF.

This sequence joins TRBV27 and TRBJ1-3, with 8 bases that match TRBD1. This CDR3 region has 14 residues. Trimming removed 3 bases from V and 4 bases from J; junction bases left unmatched: 2. Germline lookup yields CDR1 MNHEY and CDR2 SMNVEV (reference sequence). CDR3 loop: CASSFRQGGNTIYF. The CDR3 region has the DNA TGTGCCAGCAGTTTCCGACAGGGGGGAAACACCATATATTTT.

The chain employs TRBV28 and TRBJ2-1; 11 positions agree with TRBD1. The CDR3 consists of 15 residues. V shed 3 bases and J 10 bases; nucleotides not matched to a gene: 8. Germline CDR1 MDHEN, CDR2 SYDVKM. CDR3 in DNA: TGTGCCAGCAGTTTTGGCGGGACAGGGGGACGGGAGCAGTTCTTC. Residues: CASSFGGTGGREQFF.

The chain recombines TRBV15 with TRBJ1-1; D perhaps matches TRBD1 (5 bases). The germline V gene encodes CDR1 LNHNV and CDR2 YYDKDF (reference sequence). Deletions cut 0 bases from V and 2 bases from J, with 7 bases between. The CDR3 covers 14 residues. In nucleotides, the CDR3 is TGTGCCACCAGCAGAGATGACAGAAACACTGAAGCTTTCTTT. Residues: CATSRDDRNTEAFF.